A selection of T cell receptor beta chains follows, all from one sample in a study of human versus mouse CDR3 diversity and MHC coevolution. The method was immunoSEQ multiplex PCR; TCRdb's version includes in-frame clones alone and lacks a portion of them. The table records tens of thousands of clones, approximately 92% of them present only once. The specimen was naive CD4+ T cells from blood. The receptors shown here come from a person aged 25 to 69 in good health. CDR3s include the opening cysteine and the closing phenylalanine or tryptophan. A D gene is named only where the DNA matches it firmly. Not every row has a clone size; where given, it reads once, few, many or a size class.

V gene	D gene	clone size	J gene	CDR3 protein	CDR3 DNA
TRBV19	TRBD1	NA	TRBJ2-1	CASTQGAISYNEQFF	TGTGCCAGTACCCAGGGGGCTATCTCCTACAATGAGCAGTTCTTC
TRBV5-4	NA	NA	TRBJ2-1	CASSLDGGSNEQFF	TGTGCCAGCAGCCTGGACGGGGGAAGCAATGAGCAGTTCTTC
TRBV30	NA	NA	TRBJ1-1	CAWSPGWDTEAFF	TGTGCCTGGAGCCCAGGGTGGGACACTGAAGCTTTCTTT
TRBV2	TRBD2	NA	TRBJ2-7	CASQLAVSSYEQYF	TGTGCCAGCCAGCTAGCGGTGAGCTCCTACGAGCAGTACTTC
TRBV12-5	TRBD1	once	TRBJ2-1	CASGSGQGYNEQFF	TGTGCTAGTGGTTCTGGACAGGGGTACAATGAGCAGTTCTTC
TRBV7-3	NA	NA	TRBJ2-1	CASSLTLGGFNEQFF	TGTGCCAGCAGCTTAACCCTCGGGGGTTTCAATGAGCAGTTCTTC
TRBV2	NA	NA	TRBJ1-4	CAGKKTGEKLFF	TGTGCCGGAAAAAAGACGGGGGAAAAACTGTTTTTT
TRBV27	TRBD1	NA	TRBJ1-3	CASSSPGQGNTIYF	TGTGCCAGCAGTTCACCGGGACAGGGGAACACCATATATTTT
TRBV19	NA	NA	TRBJ2-1	CASSIRRVNEQFF	TGTGCCAGTAGTATCCGCAGGGTCAATGAGCAGTTCTTC
TRBV2	TRBD1	NA	TRBJ1-5	CASSLGQGGVQPQHF	TGTGCCAGCAGTCTTGGACAGGGGGGGGTTCAGCCCCAGCATTTT
TRBV5-4	NA	NA	TRBJ1-2	CAISLQGLGGYTF	TGTGCCATTTCCTTACAGGGACTAGGTGGCTACACCTTC
TRBV5-1	TRBD1	NA	TRBJ2-4	CASSLASGTGENIQYF	TGCGCCAGCAGCTTGGCCTCCGGGACAGGGGAAAACATTCAGTACTTC
TRBV5-5	NA	once	TRBJ2-2	CASSLGGMGAGELFF	TGTGCCAGCAGCTTAGGGGGTATGGGAGCCGGGGAGCTGTTTTTT
TRBV6-1	NA	NA	TRBJ2-7	CASMETTYEQYF	TGTGCCAGCATGGAGACCACCTACGAGCAGTACTTC
TRBV30	NA	NA	TRBJ1-5	CAWGRKSYQPQHF	TGTGCCTGGGGCAGAAAGTCATATCAGCCCCAGCATTTT
TRBV27	TRBD1	NA	TRBJ2-7	CASSLTGTGSYEQYF	TGTGCCAGCAGTTTAACGGGGACAGGTTCCTACGAGCAGTACTTC
TRBV29-1	TRBD2	NA	TRBJ2-5	CSVVRGLAGRETQYF	TGCAGCGTTGTGCGAGGACTAGCTGGTAGGGAGACCCAGTACTTC
TRBV7-9	NA	NA	TRBJ1-5	CASSSEINQPQHF	TGTGCCAGCAGCTCGGAGATAAATCAGCCCCAGCATTTT
TRBV4-1	NA	once	TRBJ2-7	CASSRDTGYEQYF	TGCGCCAGCAGCCGGGACACAGGCTACGAGCAGTACTTC
TRBV4-2	NA	NA	TRBJ1-1	CASSQGLSTGNTEAFF	TGTGCCAGCAGCCAGGGCCTTTCGACAGGGAACACTGAAGCTTTCTTT
TRBV19	NA	NA	TRBJ2-7	CASSMAGATYEQYF	TGTGCCAGTAGTATGGCAGGGGCAACCTACGAGCAGTACTTC
TRBV7-6	TRBD1	NA	TRBJ1-4	CASSLTGGNEKLFF	TGTGCCAGCAGCTTGACAGGGGGCAATGAAAAACTGTTTTTT
TRBV7-2	NA	NA	TRBJ2-1	CASSPSGNEQFF	TGTGCCAGCAGCCCCAGCGGGAATGAGCAGTTCTTC
TRBV19	NA	NA	TRBJ1-5	CASTRTASNQPQHF	TGTGCCAGTACTAGGACAGCTAGCAATCAGCCCCAGCATTTT
TRBV2	NA	NA	TRBJ1-6	CASTNRDPLGNSPLHF	TGTGCCAGCACCAACAGGGATCCCCTGGGAAACTCACCCCTCCACTTT
TRBV19	TRBD1	NA	TRBJ1-2	CASSPWTGPGYTF	TGTGCCAGTAGTCCCTGGACAGGCCCGGGCTACACCTTC
TRBV7-2	TRBD2	NA	TRBJ2-2	CASSFTSGGGPGELFF	TGTGCCAGCAGCTTCACTAGCGGGGGGGGACCCGGGGAGCTGTTTTTT
TRBV6-5	TRBD1	once	TRBJ1-4	CASSFNRGLGEKLFF	TGTGCCAGCAGTTTTAACAGGGGGCTGGGTGAAAAACTGTTTTTT
TRBV6-1	NA	NA	TRBJ1-2	CASSDPPGGNYGYTF	TGTGCCAGCAGTGACCCTCCCGGAGGTAACTATGGCTACACCTTC
TRBV7-9	TRBD2	NA	TRBJ2-7	CASSPGLAGGIPYEQYF	TGTGCCAGCAGCCCAGGACTAGCGGGCGGGATCCCCTACGAGCAGTACTTC
TRBV6-5	NA	NA	TRBJ2-7	CASSYWATGEQYF	TGTGCCAGCAGTTACTGGGCCACTGGCGAGCAGTACTTC
TRBV7-2	NA	NA	TRBJ2-3	CASSRRTGDTQYF	TGTGCCAGCAGCAGGAGGACGGGGGATACGCAGTATTTT
TRBV6-5	TRBD1	NA	TRBJ2-7	CASSYSGTGGIGEQYF	TGTGCCAGCAGTTATTCCGGGACAGGGGGCATAGGGGAGCAGTACTTC
TRBV4-1	NA	NA	TRBJ1-1	CASSPIRGPKTEAFF	TGCGCCAGCAGCCCGATCAGGGGTCCTAAGACTGAAGCTTTCTTT